This section outlines one T cell receptor beta chain sequence together with its context. Trimming removed 4 bases from V and 8 bases from J, with 14 bases in between. CDR1 is SQVTM and CDR2 is ANQGSEA in the germline V gene. The length of the CDR3 is 13 residues. Extraction of RNA preceded its reverse transcription into cDNA, which served as the sequencing template. Assay used: immunoSEQ multiplex PCR; TCRdb lists only in-frame clones, some missing. Of around 98,000 clones in the sample, under 45% were seen once. This record comes from a study of CD8+ T cells in alopecia areata. The TCR comes from a human donor with alopecia areata. This chain joins TRBV29-1 and TRBJ1-4; D remains ambiguous. The material sequenced was CD4+ T cells sorted from blood. The CDR3 spells CSVASDVGEKLFF. CDR3 coding DNA: TGCAGCGTTGCCTCGGACGTCGGGGAAAAACTGTTTTTT.